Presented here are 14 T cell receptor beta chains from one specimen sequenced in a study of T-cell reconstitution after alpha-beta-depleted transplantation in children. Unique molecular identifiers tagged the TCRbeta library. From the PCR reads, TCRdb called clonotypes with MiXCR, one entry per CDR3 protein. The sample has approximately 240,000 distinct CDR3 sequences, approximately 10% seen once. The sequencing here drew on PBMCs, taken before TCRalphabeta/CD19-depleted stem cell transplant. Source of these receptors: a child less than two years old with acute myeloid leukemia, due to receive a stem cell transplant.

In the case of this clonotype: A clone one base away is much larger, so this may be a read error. CDR3: CASSSLTGTSGLDKQYF. CDR3 nucleotide sequence: TGCGCCAGCAGCTCATTAACCGGGACTAGCGGGCTAGATAAGCAGTATTTT. The V and J genes are TRBV5-1 and TRBJ2-3; 12 bases are shared with TRBD2. This CDR3 comprises 17 residues. The V gene's germline CDR1 is SGHRS and CDR2 YFSETQ.

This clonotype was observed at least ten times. The CDR3 region is CSAFRSQGAQPQHF. The CDR3 DNA follows: TGCAGTGCTTTCAGGTCACAGGGGGCACAGCCCCAGCATTTT. The V call is TRBV20-1, the J call TRBJ1-5, with 9 bases matching TRBD1. V lost 5 bases, J lost 7 bases, and 9 bases stayed unmatched. Germline CDR1 and CDR2: DFQATT and SNEGSKA (reference sequence). CDR3 length: 14 residues.

The CDR3 DNA sequence: TGCGCCAGCAGGTTCGCGACGTCGGGCGAAAAACTGTTTTTT. Its protein is CASRFATSGEKLFF. The rearrangement uses TRBV5-1 and TRBJ1-4, with D hard to call. Trimming stripped 5 bases from V and 8 bases from J, with 16 bases between. Germline V lookup: CDR1 SGHRS, CDR2 YFSETQ. This CDR3 has 14 residues.

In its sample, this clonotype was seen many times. CDR3 in amino acids: CASSAQGLEQFF. CDR3 nucleotide sequence: TGTGCCAGTAGCGCACAGGGACTTGAGCAGTTCTTC. This chain links TRBV19 with TRBJ2-1; D is perhaps TRBD1 or TRBD2 (6 bases each). V was trimmed by 6 bases and J by 9 bases, leaving 12 bases between them. This CDR3 is built from 12 residues. Germline assignment: CDR1 LNHDA and CDR2 SQIVND (reference sequence).

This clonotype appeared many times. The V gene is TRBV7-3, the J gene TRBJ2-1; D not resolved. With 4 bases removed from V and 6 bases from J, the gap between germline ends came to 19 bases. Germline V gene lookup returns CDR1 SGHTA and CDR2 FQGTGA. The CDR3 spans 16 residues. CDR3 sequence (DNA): TGTGCCAGCAGCTCCGACCGGGCCCAACAAAGCAATGAGCAGTTCTTC. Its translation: CASSSDRAQQSNEQFF.

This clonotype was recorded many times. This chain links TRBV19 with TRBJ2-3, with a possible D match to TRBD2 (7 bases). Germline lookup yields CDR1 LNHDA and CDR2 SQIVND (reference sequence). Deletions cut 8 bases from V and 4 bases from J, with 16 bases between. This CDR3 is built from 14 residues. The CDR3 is CASRDGGPADTQYF. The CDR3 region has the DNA TGTGCCAGTCGGGACGGGGGGCCAGCAGATACGCAGTATTTT.

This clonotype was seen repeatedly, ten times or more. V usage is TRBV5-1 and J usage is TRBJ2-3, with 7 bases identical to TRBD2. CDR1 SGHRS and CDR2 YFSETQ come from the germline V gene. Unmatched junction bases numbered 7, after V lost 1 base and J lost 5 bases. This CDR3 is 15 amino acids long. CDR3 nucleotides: TGCGCCAGCAGCTTGTACCAGCGGGATGTAGATACGCAGTATTTT. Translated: CASSLYQRDVDTQYF. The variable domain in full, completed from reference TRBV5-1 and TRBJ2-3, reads KAGVTQTPRYLIKTRGQQVTLSCSPISGHRSVSWYQQTPGQGLQFLFEYFSETQRNKGNFPGRFSGRQFSNSRSEMNVSTLELGDSALYLCASSLYQRDVDTQYFGPGTRLTVL.

The CDR3 DNA sequence: TGTGCCAGTAGTACCGACCTAATGAGAGGAAGCACCGCTGAAGCTTTCTTT. Translating it yields CASSTDLMRGSTAEAFF. J is TRBJ1-1 and V is TRBV19; no clear D. The CDR3 has 17 residues. From germline, CDR1 is LNHDA and CDR2 SQIVND (reference sequence). V lost 4 bases, J lost 6 bases, and 24 bases lay in between.

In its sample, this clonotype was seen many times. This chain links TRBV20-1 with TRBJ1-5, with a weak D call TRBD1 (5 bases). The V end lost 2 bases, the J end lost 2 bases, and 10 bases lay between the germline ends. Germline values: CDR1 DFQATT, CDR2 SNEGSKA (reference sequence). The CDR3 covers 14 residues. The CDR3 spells CSARSRDGNQPQHF. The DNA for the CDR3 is TGCAGTGCTAGATCCAGGGATGGCAATCAGCCCCAGCATTTT.

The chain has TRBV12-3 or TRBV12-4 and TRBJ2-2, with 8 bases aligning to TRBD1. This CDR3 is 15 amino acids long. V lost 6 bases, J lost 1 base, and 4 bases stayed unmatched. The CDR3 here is CASRRTGRNTGELFF. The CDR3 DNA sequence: TGTGCCAGCAGGAGGACAGGGCGGAACACCGGGGAGCTGTTTTTT.

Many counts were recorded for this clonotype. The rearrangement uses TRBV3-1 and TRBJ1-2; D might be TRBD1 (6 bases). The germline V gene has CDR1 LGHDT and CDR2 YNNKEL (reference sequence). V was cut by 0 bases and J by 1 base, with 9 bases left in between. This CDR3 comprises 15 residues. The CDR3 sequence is CASSQDWTDNYGYTF. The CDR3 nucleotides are TGTGCCAGCAGCCAAGATTGGACAGATAACTATGGCTACACCTTC.

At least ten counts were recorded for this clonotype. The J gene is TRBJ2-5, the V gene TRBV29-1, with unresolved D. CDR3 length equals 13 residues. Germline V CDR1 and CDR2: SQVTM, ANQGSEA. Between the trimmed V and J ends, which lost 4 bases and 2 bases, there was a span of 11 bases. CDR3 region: CSVAHTLQETQYF. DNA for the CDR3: TGCAGCGTTGCTCATACCCTACAAGAGACCCAGTACTTC. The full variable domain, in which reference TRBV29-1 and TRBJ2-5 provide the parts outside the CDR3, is SAVISQKPSRDICQRGTSLTIQCQVDSQVTMMFWYRQQPGQSLTLIATANQGSEATYESGFVIDKFPISRPNLTFSTLTVSNMSPEDSSIYLCSVAHTLQETQYFGPGTRLLVL.

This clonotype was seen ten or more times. The CDR3 is CASSPPDPSETQYF. The DNA for the CDR3 is TGTGCCAGCTCACCCCCCGATCCGTCAGAGACCCAGTACTTC. This rearrangement joins TRBV18 to TRBJ2-5, with no clear D. CDR1 and CDR2 (germline): KGHSH, LQKENI. The germline V and J ends were trimmed by 3 bases and 4 bases, with 12 bases remaining between them. The CDR3 loop spans 14 amino acids.

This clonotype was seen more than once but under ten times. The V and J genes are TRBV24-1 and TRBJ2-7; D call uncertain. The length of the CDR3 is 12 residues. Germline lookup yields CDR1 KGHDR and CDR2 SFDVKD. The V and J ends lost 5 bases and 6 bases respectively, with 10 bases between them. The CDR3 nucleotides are TGTGCCACCAGTGGCTTGAACGGCGAGCAGTACTTC. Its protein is CATSGLNGEQYF.